These T cell receptor beta chains were read from a single sample in a study of cytomegalovirus exposure and HLA in healthy donors. Only in-frame clones appear in the TCRdb table, and some are missing; sequencing was by immunoSEQ multiplex PCR. With about 34,000 clones in the sample, the ten largest clones hold more than 3%. The sample comprised PBMCs. These receptors all stem from a woman between 35 and 50 years old in good health and CMV-seropositive. Both conserved end residues are part of each CDR3. The order of the fields is D gene, CDR3 length, J gene, V gene, CDR3 DNA, CDR3 protein. D genes are given only for firm matches.

>TRBD1|15|TRBJ1-1|TRBV9
TGTGCCAGCAGCGTAGGGCAGGGGGCCGGAACTGAAGCTTTCTTT
CASSVGQGAGTEAFF
>TRBD2|17|TRBJ2-2|TRBV27
TGTGCCAGCAGTTTAAGCGGGACGGGCGCCGTCACCGGGGAGCTGTTTTTT
CASSLSGTGAVTGELFF
>NA|15|TRBJ2-7|TRBV13
TGTGCCAGCAGCTCACGATTAAGGGGATCCTACGAGCAGTACTTC
CASSSRLRGSYEQYF
>TRBD2|18|TRBJ2-3|TRBV11-2
TGTGCCAGCAGCTTAGATTTCCCTAGCGGGATAATGTCAGATACGCAGTATTTT
CASSLDFPSGIMSDTQYF
>NA|15|TRBJ2-3|TRBV4-1
TGCGCCAGCAGCCAAGAAGGGGACATCACAGATACGCAGTATTTT
CASSQEGDITDTQYF
>TRBD2|13|TRBJ2-3|TRBV30
TGTGCCTGGACTAGCGGTAGCACAGATACGCAGTATTTT
CAWTSGSTDTQYF
>NA|15|TRBJ2-3|TRBV7-2
TGTGCCAGCAGCTTAGTCGGGACAAGCGCAGATACGCAGTATTTT
CASSLVGTSADTQYF
>NA|16|TRBJ1-2|TRBV7-2
TGTGCCAGCAGCTTACGGGTTCGGGGGGCTAACTATGGCTACACCTTC
CASSLRVRGANYGYTF
>TRBD1|17|TRBJ2-5|TRBV28
TGTGCCAGCAGTTCTGGACAGGGGGCAATGTACCAAGAGACCCAGTACTTC
CASSSGQGAMYQETQYF
>NA|15|TRBJ2-3|TRBV7-9
TGTGCCAGCAGCTTAGCCTTAGCGGAAACAGATACGCAGTATTTT
CASSLALAETDTQYF
>TRBD1|17|TRBJ1-4|TRBV23-1
TGCGCCAGCAGTCAATCGTTGGGGACAGGGAGGGACGAAAAACTGTTTTTT
CASSQSLGTGRDEKLFF
>NA|11|TRBJ1-1|TRBV6-5
TGTGCCAGCAGTTACTCGGGCAGAGCTTTCTTT
CASSYSGRAFF
>TRBD1|14|TRBJ1-2|TRBV5-6
TGTGCCAGCAGCTCGACAGGGACTAACTATGGCTACACCTTC
CASSSTGTNYGYTF
>NA|14|TRBJ2-7|TRBV9
TGTGCCAGCAGCGTAGGAGGTACCCCCTACGAGCAGTACTTC
CASSVGGTPYEQYF
>TRBD1|16|TRBJ1-1|TRBV4-2
TGTGCCAGCAGCCAAGACGCAGGGGGCTTAAACACTGAAGCTTTCTTT
CASSQDAGGLNTEAFF
>NA|15|TRBJ1-1|TRBV6-5
TGTGCCAGCAGTTACTCTCCAGATATGAACACTGAAGCTTTCTTT
CASSYSPDMNTEAFF
>TRBD2|15|TRBJ2-5|TRBV5-1
TGCGCCAGCAGCACGGAGGCGGCGGGGGGCGAGACCCAGTACTTC
CASSTEAAGGETQYF
>TRBD2|17|TRBJ2-7|TRBV5-6
TGTGCCAGCAGCTTTGACGTAAGGACTAGCGGAGCCTACGAGCAGTACTTC
CASSFDVRTSGAYEQYF
>TRBD1|15|TRBJ2-1|TRBV29-1
TGCAGCGTGCAGGGGGCGGAGAGCTCCTACAATGAGCAGTTCTTC
CSVQGAESSYNEQFF
>TRBD1|14|TRBJ2-7|TRBV11-3
TGTGCCAGCAGCTCCACCGGGACAGGGCACGAGCAGTACTTC
CASSSTGTGHEQYF
>NA|15|TRBJ2-2|TRBV7-9
TGTGCCAGCAGTCCCCCGGGACAACTCACCGGGGAGCTGTTTTTT
CASSPPGQLTGELFF
>TRBD2|12|TRBJ2-1|TRBV5-4
TGTGCCAGCAGGTTTAGCGGGGGGGAGCAGTTCTTC
CASRFSGGEQFF
>NA|15|TRBJ2-7|TRBV5-1
TGCGCCAGCAGGCCCCAGATAGCGGAAGTATACGAGCAGTACTTC
CASRPQIAEVYEQYF
>NA|14|TRBJ1-5|TRBV2
TGTGCCAGCAGTGATTGGGCCGACAATCAGCCCCAGCATTTT
CASSDWADNQPQHF
>NA|16|TRBJ2-3|TRBV9
TGTGCCAGCAGCGCCCTGGACAGCACTAGCACAGATACGCAGTATTTT
CASSALDSTSTDTQYF
>NA|14|TRBJ2-7|TRBV9
TGTGCCAGCAGCCCAGGGGCGGTCTCCTACGAGCAGTACTTC
CASSPGAVSYEQYF
>TRBD1|15|TRBJ1-2|TRBV5-4
TGTGCCAGCAGCCCTCCGGGACAGGATAACTATGGCTACACCTTC
CASSPPGQDNYGYTF
>TRBD2|14|TRBJ2-2|TRBV6-1
TGTGCCAGCCGGGGTAGCGGGAGGGCGGGGGAGCTGTTTTTT
CASRGSGRAGELFF
>NA|18|TRBJ2-7|TRBV18
TGTGCCAGCTCACGACACCCCCTCGGCGCCGGACTCCTCTACGAGCAGTACTTC
CASSRHPLGAGLLYEQYF
>NA|14|TRBJ1-2|TRBV9
TGTGCCAGCAGCGTAGCCGGGGGTAGAGGCGGCTACACCTTC
CASSVAGGRGGYTF
>TRBD1|13|TRBJ1-2|TRBV5-1
TGCGCCAGCAGCACCGCCGGGACAGGAGGCTACACCTTC
CASSTAGTGGYTF
>NA|15|TRBJ2-5|TRBV9
TGTGCCAGCAGCGCATTTGGACAGAGACAAGAGACCCAGTACTTC
CASSAFGQRQETQYF
>TRBD2|15|TRBJ2-7|TRBV9
TGTGCCAGCAGCGCGGGGGGGGCGGTCTCCTACGAGCAGTACTTC
CASSAGGAVSYEQYF
>TRBD1|15|TRBJ1-1|TRBV5-1
TGCGCCAGCAGCCGGGGACAGGGGGCAATCACTGAAGCTTTCTTT
CASSRGQGAITEAFF
>NA|14|TRBJ1-1|TRBV9
TGTGCCAGCAGCTTCGAGGGGGGGGGCCCTGAAGCTTTCTTT
CASSFEGGGPEAFF
>NA|12|TRBJ2-5|TRBV5-6
TGTGCCAGCAGCTTGGCTTTTTCAGCCCAGTACTTC
CASSLAFSAQYF
>NA|14|TRBJ1-5|TRBV6-6
TGTGCCAGCAGCCCCGGGTGGGTTAATCAGCCCCAGCATTTT
CASSPGWVNQPQHF
>NA|15|TRBJ1-2|TRBV25-1
NA
CASSTSTASNYGYTF
>TRBD1|15|TRBJ2-7|TRBV7-6
TGTGCCAGCAGCTTAGCGGCCGCAGGGGGCGTCGAGCAGTACTTC
CASSLAAAGGVEQYF
>NA|16|TRBJ2-7|TRBV5-4
TGTGCCAGCAGCTTGGTTAGTGGGGGGCGCGGGAGCGAGCAGTACTTC
CASSLVSGGRGSEQYF
>NA|14|TRBJ2-7|TRBV11-2
TGTGTTTTTTTCAAGGAGGAGACGGCATACGAGCAGTACTTC
CVFFKEETAYEQYF
>NA|12|TRBJ2-7|TRBV5-1
TGCGCCAGCAGCTTAGCACCCTACGAGCAGTACTTC
CASSLAPYEQYF
>NA|17|TRBJ1-3|TRBV4-3
TGCGCCAGCAGCAGTCAAATCGGGGGAACTACTGGAAACACCATATATTTT
CASSSQIGGTTGNTIYF
>NA|14|TRBJ2-7|TRBV29-1
TGCAGCGTTGGAGAGCGGATAGGGGGCTACGAGCAGTACTTC
CSVGERIGGYEQYF
>TRBD2|18|TRBJ2-5|TRBV18
TGTGCCAGCTCACCAATCCTCGGGCTAGCGGGGATTCAAGAGACCCAGTACTTC
CASSPILGLAGIQETQYF
>TRBD2|17|TRBJ2-3|TRBV12-5
TGTGCTAGTGGTTTGATTTCCGGGAGGGGAAGCACAGATACGCAGTATTTT
CASGLISGRGSTDTQYF
>TRBD2|16|TRBJ2-7|TRBV29-1
TGCAGCGTTGAACGTTATCTAGCGGGAGAGGTCTACGAGCAGTACTTC
CSVERYLAGEVYEQYF
>NA|20|TRBJ2-7|TRBV21-1
TGTGCCAGCAGCAAAGCGCTTTCTTCCCCGGGGAAGCGGGAGAGGTACGAGCAGTACTTC
CASSKALSSPGKRERYEQYF
>TRBD2|14|TRBJ2-1|TRBV5-1
TGCGCCAGCAGCTCGACTAGCGGGAACAATGAGCAGTTCTTC
CASSSTSGNNEQFF
>TRBD2|17|TRBJ2-7|TRBV2
TGTGCCAGCAGTGGGGGGCGACTAGCGGGACACTATGGGGAGCAGTACTTC
CASSGGRLAGHYGEQYF
>NA|12|TRBJ1-1|TRBV2
TGTGCCAGCACCGGCGCGGGCACTGAAGCTTTCTTT
CASTGAGTEAFF
>NA|15|TRBJ1-1|TRBV30
TGTGCCTGGAGAAGCCTACTCGGGGGGGCGGCTGAAGCTTTCTTT
CAWRSLLGGAAEAFF
>NA|16|TRBJ1-2|TRBV18
TGTGCCAGCTCACCACCGGGGAGCTCCACTAACTATGGCTACACCTTC
CASSPPGSSTNYGYTF